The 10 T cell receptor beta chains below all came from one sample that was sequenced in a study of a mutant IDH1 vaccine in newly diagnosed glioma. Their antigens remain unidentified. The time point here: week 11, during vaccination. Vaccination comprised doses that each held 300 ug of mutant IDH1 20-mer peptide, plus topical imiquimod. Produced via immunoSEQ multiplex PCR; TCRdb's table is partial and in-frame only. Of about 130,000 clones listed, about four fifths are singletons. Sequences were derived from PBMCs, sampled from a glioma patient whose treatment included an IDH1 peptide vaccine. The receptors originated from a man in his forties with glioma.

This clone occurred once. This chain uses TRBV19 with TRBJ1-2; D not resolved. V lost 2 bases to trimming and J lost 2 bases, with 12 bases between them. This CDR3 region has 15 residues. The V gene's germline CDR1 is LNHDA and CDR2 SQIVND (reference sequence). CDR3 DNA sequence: TGTGCCAGTAGTATACCCGGGCCGATAAACTATGGCTACACCTTC. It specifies CASSIPGPINYGYTF. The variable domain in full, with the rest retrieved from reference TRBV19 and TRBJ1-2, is DGGITQSPKYLFRKEGQNVTLSCEQNLNHDAMYWYRQDPGQGLRLIYYSQIVNDFQKGDIAEGYSVSREKKESFPLTVTSAQKNPTAFYLCASSIPGPINYGYTFGSGTRLTVV.

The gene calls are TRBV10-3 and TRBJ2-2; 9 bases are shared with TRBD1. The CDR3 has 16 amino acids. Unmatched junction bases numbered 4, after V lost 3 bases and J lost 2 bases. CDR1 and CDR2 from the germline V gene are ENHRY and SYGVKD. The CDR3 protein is CAISDAGQGNTGELFF. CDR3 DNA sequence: TGTGCCATCAGTGATGCGGGACAGGGAAACACCGGGGAGCTGTTTTTT.

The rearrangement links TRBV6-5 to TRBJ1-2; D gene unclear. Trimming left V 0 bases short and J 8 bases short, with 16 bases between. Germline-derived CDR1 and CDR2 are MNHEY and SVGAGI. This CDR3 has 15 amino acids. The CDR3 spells CASSYSSDTAGGYTF. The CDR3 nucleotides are TGTGCCAGCAGTTACTCTTCGGATACGGCGGGGGGCTACACCTTC.

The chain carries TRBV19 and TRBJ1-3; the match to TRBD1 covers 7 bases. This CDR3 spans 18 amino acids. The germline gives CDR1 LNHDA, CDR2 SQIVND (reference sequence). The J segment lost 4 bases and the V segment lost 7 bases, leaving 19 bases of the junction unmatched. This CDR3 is CASTPRWALQGSGNTIYF. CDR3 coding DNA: TGTGCCAGTACCCCCAGGTGGGCCCTACAGGGGTCGGGAAACACCATATATTTT.

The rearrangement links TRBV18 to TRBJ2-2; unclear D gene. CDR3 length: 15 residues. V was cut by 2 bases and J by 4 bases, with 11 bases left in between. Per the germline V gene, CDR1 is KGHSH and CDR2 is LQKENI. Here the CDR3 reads CASSPDVSGTGELFF. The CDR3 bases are TGTGCCAGCTCACCAGATGTCTCAGGCACCGGGGAGCTGTTTTTT.

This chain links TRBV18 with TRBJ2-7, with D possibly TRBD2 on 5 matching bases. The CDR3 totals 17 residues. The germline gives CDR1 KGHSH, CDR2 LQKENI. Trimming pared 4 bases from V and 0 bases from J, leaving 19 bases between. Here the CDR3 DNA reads TGTGCCAGCTCACGAGGGAGTGGCCCCTCTGCCTCCTACGAGCAGTACTTC. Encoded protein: CASSRGSGPSASYEQYF.

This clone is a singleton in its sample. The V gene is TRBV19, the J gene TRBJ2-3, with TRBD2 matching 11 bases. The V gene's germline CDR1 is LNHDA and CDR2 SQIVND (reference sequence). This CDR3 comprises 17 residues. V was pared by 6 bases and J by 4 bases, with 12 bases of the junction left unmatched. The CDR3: CASSRPISGGAADTQYF. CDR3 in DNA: TGTGCCAGTAGCCGTCCCATTAGCGGGGGGGCCGCAGATACGCAGTATTTT.

The CDR3 loop is CASRGQGYEQYF. The DNA of the CDR3 is TGTGCCAGCAGGGGACAGGGCTACGAGCAGTACTTC. The chain is built from TRBV7-9 and TRBJ2-7; 9 bases agree with TRBD1. J gave up 3 bases and V 6 bases, and 0 bases lay outside the gene matches. The CDR3 has 12 residues. CDR1 SEHNR and CDR2 FQNEAQ come from the germline V gene (reference sequence).

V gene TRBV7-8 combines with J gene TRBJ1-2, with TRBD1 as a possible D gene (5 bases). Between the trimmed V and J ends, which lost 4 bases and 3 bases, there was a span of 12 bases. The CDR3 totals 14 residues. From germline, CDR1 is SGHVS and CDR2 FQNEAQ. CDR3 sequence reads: CASSSGRGDYGYTF. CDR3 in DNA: TGTGCCAGCAGCTCCGGGCGGGGCGACTATGGCTACACCTTC.

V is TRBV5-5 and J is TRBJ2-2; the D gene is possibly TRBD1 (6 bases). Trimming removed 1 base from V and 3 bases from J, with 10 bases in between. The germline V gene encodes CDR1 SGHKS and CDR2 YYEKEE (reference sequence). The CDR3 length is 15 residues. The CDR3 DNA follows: TGTGCCAGCAGCTTGATGGGGGCTGACACCGGGGAGCTGTTTTTT. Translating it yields CASSLMGADTGELFF.